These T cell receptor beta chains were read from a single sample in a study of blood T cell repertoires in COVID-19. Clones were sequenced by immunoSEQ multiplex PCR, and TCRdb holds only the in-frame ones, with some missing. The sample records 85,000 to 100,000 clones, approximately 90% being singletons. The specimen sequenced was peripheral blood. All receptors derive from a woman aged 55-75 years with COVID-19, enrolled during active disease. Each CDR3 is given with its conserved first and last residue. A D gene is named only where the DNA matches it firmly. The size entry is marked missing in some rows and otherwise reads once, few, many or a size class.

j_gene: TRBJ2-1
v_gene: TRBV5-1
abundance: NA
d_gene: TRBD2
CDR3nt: TGCGCCAGCAGCTACCTCCCTTCTAGCGGGGGGGCGTCTGAGCAGTTCTTC
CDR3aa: CASSYLPSSGGASEQFF

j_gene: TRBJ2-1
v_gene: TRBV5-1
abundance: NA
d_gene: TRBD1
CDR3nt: TGCGCCAGCAGCATCGGGACAGGCCTCTACAATGAGCAGTTCTTC
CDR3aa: CASSIGTGLYNEQFF

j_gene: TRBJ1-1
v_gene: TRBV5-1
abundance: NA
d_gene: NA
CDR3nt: TGCGCCAACGTCCTCCCGGGGGGCGGAACTGAAGCTTTCTTT
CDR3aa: CANVLPGGGTEAFF

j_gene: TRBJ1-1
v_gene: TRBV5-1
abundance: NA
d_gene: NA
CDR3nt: TGCGCCAGCAGCTTTTCAGGGGCCACTGAAGCTTTCTTT
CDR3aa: CASSFSGATEAFF

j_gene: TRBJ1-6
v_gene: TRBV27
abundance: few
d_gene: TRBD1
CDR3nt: TGTGCCAGCAGAGGGACAGGGGTTTTTCGCGGTAATTCACCCCTCCACTTT
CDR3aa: CASRGTGVFRGNSPLHF

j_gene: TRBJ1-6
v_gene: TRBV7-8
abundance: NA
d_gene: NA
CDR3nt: TGTGCCAGCAGCTTGATGGCAGTTAATTCACCCCTCCACTTT
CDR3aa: CASSLMAVNSPLHF

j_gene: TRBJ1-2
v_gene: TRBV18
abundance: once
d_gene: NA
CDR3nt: TGTGCCAGCTCACCGGGCAGGGGCAATGGCTACACCTTC
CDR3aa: CASSPGRGNGYTF

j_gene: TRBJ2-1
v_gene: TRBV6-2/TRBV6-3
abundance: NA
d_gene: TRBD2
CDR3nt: TGTGCCAGCAGTTACTCGGGACTAGCGGGGGTCTACAATGAGCAGTTCTTC
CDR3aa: CASSYSGLAGVYNEQFF

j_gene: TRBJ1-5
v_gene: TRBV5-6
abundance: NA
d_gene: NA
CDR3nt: TGTGCCAGCAGCTTGGGGGGTTGGGAGGTGCCCCAGCATTTT
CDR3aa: CASSLGGWEVPQHF

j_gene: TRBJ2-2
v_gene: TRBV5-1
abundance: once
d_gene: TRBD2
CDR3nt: TGCGCCAGCAGCTTAAGCGGGGCAAACACCGGGGAGCTGTTTTTT
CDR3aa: CASSLSGANTGELFF

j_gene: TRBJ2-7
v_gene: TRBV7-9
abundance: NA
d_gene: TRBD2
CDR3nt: TGTGCCAGCAGACCCCCGGGGATAGCGGGGGGGCGGTACGAGCAGTACTTC
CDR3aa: CASRPPGIAGGRYEQYF

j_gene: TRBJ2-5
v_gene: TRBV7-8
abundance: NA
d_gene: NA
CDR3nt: TGTGCCAGCACCCTGGTGAGGGTCCAAGAGACCCAGTACTTC
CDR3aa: CASTLVRVQETQYF

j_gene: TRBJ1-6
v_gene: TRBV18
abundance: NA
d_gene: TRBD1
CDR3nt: TGTGCCAGCTCCCAAACCCGCGGGACAGGCCCCAATTCACCCCTCCACTTT
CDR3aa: CASSQTRGTGPNSPLHF

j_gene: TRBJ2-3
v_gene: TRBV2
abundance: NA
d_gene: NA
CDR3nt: TGTGCCAGCAGAGCGCGCTGGGGCACAGATACGCAGTATTTT
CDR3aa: CASRARWGTDTQYF

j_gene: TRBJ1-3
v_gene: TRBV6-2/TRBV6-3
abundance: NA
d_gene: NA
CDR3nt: TGTGCCAGCAGTTACTCTCCAGGACTCTCTGGAAACACCATATATTTT
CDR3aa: CASSYSPGLSGNTIYF

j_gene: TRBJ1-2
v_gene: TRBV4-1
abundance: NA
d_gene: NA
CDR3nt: TGCGCCAGCAGCCCCTCTGGGGCGGGGCAAAACTATGGCTACACCTTC
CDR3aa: CASSPSGAGQNYGYTF

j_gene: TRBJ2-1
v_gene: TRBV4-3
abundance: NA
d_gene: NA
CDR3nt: TGCGCCAGCAGCCAAGACCCCCGGACAGAATGGGCGAGTGAGCAGTTCTTC
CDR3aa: CASSQDPRTEWASEQFF

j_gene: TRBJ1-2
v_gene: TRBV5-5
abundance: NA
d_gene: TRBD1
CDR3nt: TGTGCCAGCAGTGACAGGGGGGGTTATGGCTACACCTTC
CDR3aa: CASSDRGGYGYTF

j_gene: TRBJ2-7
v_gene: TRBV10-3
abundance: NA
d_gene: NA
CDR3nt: TGTGCCATCAGTGACCGGGACTTCTCCTACGAGCAGTACTTC
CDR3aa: CAISDRDFSYEQYF

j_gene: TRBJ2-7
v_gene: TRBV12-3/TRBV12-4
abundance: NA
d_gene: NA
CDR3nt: TGTGCCAGCAGCGGACTTTCCGGCAGCGAGCAGTACTTC
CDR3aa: CASSGLSGSEQYF